The 2 T cell receptor beta chains reported below all come from one sample, sequenced in a study of shared clonotypes between healthy human individuals. Repertoires were generated with immunoSEQ multiplex PCR, while TCRdb's copy carries only in-frame clones and drops some. The sample lists around 2.3 million clones, under 97% occurring once. The source material was naive CD4+ T cells sorted from blood. Described subset: CD45RA+ positively selected. These receptors originate from a man younger than 35 in good health.

Written as DNA, the CDR3 is TGCAGCCAAAACAGGGCTTCCACTGAAGCTTTCTTT. Translating gives CSQNRASTEAFF. The rearrangement joins TRBV29-1 to TRBJ1-1; TRBD1 is a possible D gene (6 bases). The CDR3 has 12 amino acids. Germline assignment: CDR1 SQVTM and CDR2 ANQGSEA. Trimming took 8 bases from V and 4 from J, leaving 14 bases between them.

This clone was seen just once. The gene calls are TRBV14 and TRBJ2-7; D unresolved. The CDR3 is made up of 14 amino acids. Germline V gene lookup returns CDR1 SGHDN and CDR2 FVKESK. The V gene lost 3 bases and the J gene lost 1 base, with 10 bases spanning the gap. The CDR3: CASSQTTASYEQYF. As DNA, the CDR3 is TGTGCCAGCAGCCAGACCACAGCTTCCTACGAGCAGTACTTC.